This T cell receptor beta chain originates from a study of shared clonotypes between healthy human individuals. On the study more broadly: The study used three CD4 naive, three CD4 memory, two CD8 naive and one CD8 memory plate per donor. Findings of the study overall: Non-shared clonotypes had lower generation probabilities than those shared by all four donors.

Produced via immunoSEQ multiplex PCR; TCRdb's table is partial and in-frame only. The sample has about 680,000 clones, roughly 72% seen once. On this clone: Its target is unknown.

Germline CDR1 MDHEN, CDR2 SYDVKM. V was shortened by 3 bases and J by 4 bases, with 9 bases between the two germline ends. This CDR3 has 13 residues. This receptor was identified in a woman aged 25 to 39 in good health. The chain employs TRBV28 and TRBJ1-1; maybe TRBD1 (5 bases). The sequenced sample was memory CD4+ T cells sorted from blood. Described subset: CD45RA-negative fraction. The CDR3 spells CASSFIGGTEAFF. The CDR3 DNA is TGTGCCAGCAGTTTTATCGGGGGCACTGAAGCTTTCTTT. Filled out from reference TRBV28 and TRBJ1-1, the complete variable domain reads DVKVTQSSRYLVKRTGEKVFLECVQDMDHENMFWYRQDPGLGLRLIYFSYDVKMKEKGDIPEGYSVSREKKERFSLILESASTNQTSMYLCASSFIGGTEAFFGQGTRLTVV.